This record concerns one T cell receptor beta chain sequence. This entry belongs to a study of blood T cell repertoires in COVID-19. Study-level information: Acute and convalescent COVID-19 specimens originated in the United States, Italy and Spain. The analysed material was cDNA or gDNA that came from T cells, B-cell-depleted T cells, or PBMCs.

Methods used by the authors: Estimates of nucleated cell counts were drawn from the amplification of reference gene primers. The method was immunoSEQ multiplex PCR; TCRdb's version includes in-frame clones alone and lacks a portion of them. V and J calls and clone size are as listed in that table; D and trimming were resolved from the DNA. The table shows about 140,000 clones, with approximately 87% occurring only once. CDR1 is SGHRS, CDR2 YFSETQ, per germline. Trimming removed 5 bases from V and 0 bases from J, with 15 bases in between. The CDR3 is made up of 16 amino acids. Input material: peripheral blood. The chain carries TRBV5-1 and TRBJ1-3; D remains ambiguous. The clonotype originates from a middle-aged woman with acute or convalescent COVID-19. The CDR3 is CASSFSGLSSGNTIYF. CDR3 sequence (DNA): TGCGCCAGCAGTTTTTCGGGATTAAGCTCTGGAAACACCATATATTTT. The full variable domain, its missing parts supplied by reference TRBV5-1 and TRBJ1-3, is KAGVTQTPRYLIKTRGQQVTLSCSPISGHRSVSWYQQTPGQGLQFLFEYFSETQRNKGNFPGRFSGRQFSNSRSEMNVSTLELGDSALYLCASSFSGLSSGNTIYFGEGSWLTVV.